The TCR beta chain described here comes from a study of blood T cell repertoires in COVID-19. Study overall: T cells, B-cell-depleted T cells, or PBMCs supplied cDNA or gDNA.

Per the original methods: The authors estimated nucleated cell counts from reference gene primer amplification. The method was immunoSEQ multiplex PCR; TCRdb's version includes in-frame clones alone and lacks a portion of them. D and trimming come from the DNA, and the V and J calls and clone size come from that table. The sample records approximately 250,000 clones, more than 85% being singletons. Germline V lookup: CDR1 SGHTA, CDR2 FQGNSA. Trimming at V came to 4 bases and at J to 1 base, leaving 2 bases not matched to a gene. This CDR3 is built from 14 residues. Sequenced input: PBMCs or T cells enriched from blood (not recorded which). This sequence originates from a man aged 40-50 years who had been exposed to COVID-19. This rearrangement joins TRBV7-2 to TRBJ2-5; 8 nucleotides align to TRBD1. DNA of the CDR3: TGTGCCAGCAGCTCGGACAGGGCCCAAGAGACCCAGTACTTC. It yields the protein CASSSDRAQETQYF.